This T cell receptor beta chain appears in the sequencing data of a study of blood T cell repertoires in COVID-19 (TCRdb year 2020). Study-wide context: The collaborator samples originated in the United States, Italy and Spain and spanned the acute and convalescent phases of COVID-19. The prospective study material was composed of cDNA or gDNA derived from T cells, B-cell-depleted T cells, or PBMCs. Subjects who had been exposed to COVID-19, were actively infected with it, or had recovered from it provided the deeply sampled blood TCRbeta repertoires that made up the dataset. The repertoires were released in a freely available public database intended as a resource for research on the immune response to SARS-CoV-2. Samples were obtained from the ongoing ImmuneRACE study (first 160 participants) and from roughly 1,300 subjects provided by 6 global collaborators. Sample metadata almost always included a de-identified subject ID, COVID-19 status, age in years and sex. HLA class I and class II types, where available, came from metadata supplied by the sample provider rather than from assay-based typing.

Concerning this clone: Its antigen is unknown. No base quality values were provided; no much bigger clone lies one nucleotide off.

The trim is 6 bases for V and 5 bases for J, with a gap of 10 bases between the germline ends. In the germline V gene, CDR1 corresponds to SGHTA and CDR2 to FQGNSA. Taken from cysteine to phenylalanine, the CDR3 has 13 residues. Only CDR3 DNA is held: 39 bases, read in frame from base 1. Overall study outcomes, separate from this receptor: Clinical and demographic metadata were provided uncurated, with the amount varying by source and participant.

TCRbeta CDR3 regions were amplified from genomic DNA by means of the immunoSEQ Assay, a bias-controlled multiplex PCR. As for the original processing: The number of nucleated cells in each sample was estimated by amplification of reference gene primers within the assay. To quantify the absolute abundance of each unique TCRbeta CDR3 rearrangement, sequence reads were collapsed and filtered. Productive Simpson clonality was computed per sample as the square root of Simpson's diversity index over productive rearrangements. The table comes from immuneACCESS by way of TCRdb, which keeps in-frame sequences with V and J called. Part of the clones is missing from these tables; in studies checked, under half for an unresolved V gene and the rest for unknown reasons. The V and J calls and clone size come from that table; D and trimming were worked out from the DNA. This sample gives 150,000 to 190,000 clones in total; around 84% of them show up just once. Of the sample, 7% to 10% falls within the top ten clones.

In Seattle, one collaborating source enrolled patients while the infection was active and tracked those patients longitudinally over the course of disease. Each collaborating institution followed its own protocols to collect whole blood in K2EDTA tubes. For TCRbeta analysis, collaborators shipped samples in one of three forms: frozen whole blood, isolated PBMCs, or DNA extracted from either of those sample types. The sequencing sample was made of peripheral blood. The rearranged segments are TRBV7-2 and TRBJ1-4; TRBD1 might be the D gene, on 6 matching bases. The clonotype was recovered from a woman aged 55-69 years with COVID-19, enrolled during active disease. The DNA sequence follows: TGTGCCAGCAGGGGTAGGGGGAATGAAAAACTGTTTTTT. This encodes CASRGRGNEKLFF.